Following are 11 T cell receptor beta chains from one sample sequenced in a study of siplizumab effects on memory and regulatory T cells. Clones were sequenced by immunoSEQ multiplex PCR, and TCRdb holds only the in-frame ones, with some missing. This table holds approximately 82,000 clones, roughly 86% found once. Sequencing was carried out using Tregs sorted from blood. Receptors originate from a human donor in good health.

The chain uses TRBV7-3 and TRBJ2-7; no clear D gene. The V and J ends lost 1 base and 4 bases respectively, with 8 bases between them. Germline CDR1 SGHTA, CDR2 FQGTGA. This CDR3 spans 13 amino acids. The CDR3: CASSLILGYEQYF. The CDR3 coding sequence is TGTGCCAGCAGCTTAATTTTGGGGTACGAGCAGTACTTC.

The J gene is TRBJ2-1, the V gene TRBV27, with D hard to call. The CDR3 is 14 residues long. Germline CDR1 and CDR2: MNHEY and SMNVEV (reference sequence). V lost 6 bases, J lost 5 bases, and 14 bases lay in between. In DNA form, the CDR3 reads TGTGCCAGCAGCTACTATTTACTCGACAATGAGCAGTTCTTC. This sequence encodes CASSYYLLDNEQFF.

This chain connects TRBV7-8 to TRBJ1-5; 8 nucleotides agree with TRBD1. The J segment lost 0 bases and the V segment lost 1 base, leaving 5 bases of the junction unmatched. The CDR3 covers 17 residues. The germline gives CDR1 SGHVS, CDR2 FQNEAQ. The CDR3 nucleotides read TGTGCCAGCAGCTTAGAGACAGGGGTCTATAGCAATCAGCCCCAGCATTTT. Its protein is CASSLETGVYSNQPQHF.

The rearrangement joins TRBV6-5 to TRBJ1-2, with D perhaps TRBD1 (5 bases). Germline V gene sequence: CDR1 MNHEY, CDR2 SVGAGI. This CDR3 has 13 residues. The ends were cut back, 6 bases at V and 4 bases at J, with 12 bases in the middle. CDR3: CASRFDGAYGYTF. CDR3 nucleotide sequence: TGTGCCAGCAGATTCGACGGGGCCTATGGCTACACCTTC.

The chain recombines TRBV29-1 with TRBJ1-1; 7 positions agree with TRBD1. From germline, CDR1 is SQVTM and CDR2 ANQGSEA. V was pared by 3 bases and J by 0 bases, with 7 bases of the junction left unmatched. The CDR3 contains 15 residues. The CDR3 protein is CSVDPDRLMNTEAFF. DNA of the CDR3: TGCAGCGTTGACCCGGACAGGCTTATGAACACTGAAGCTTTCTTT.

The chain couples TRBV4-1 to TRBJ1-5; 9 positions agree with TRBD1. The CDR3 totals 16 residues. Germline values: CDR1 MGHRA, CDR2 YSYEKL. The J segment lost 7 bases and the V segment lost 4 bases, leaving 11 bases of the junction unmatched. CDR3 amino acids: CASSPGTGSKGQPQHF. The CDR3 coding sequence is TGCGCCAGCAGCCCCGGGACAGGGTCGAAGGGACAGCCCCAGCATTTT.

CDR3 coding DNA: TGTGCCAGCAGCCGTTTAGCGGGGGGTTACAATGAGCAGTTCTTC. The encoded protein is CASSRLAGGYNEQFF. The genes are TRBV5-4 and TRBJ2-1; 10 bases are a match to TRBD2. The ends lost 4 bases at V and 4 bases at J; junction bases unmatched: 5. The CDR3 is 15 residues long. The germline V gene has CDR1 SGHNT and CDR2 YYREEE (reference sequence).

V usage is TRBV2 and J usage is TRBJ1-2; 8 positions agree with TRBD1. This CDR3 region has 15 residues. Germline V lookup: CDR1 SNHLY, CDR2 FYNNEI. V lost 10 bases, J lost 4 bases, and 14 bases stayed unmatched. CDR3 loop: CANRRLAGGTYGYTF. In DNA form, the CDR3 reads TGTGCCAACAGAAGGTTAGCAGGGGGCACCTATGGCTACACCTTC.

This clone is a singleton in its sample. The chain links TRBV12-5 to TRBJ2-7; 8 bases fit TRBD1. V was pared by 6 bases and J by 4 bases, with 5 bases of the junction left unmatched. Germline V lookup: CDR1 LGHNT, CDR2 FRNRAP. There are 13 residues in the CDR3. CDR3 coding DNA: TGTGCTAGTGGCCAAGGACAGGGTTACGAGCAGTACTTC. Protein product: CASGQGQGYEQYF.

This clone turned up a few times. In DNA form, the CDR3 reads TGCGCCAGCAGCTTGGCCTGGACTAGCGGGGGGCTTCGCCCCTACGAGCAGTACTTC. This sequence encodes CASSLAWTSGGLRPYEQYF. This rearrangement joins TRBV5-1 to TRBJ2-7, with TRBD2 identical over 14 bases. The J segment lost 2 bases and the V segment lost 0 bases, leaving 10 bases of the junction unmatched. The CDR3 loop spans 19 amino acids. The V gene's germline CDR1 is SGHRS and CDR2 YFSETQ.

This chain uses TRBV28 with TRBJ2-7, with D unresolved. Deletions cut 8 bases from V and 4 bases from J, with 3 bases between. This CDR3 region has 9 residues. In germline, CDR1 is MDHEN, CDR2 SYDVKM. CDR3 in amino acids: CASGYEQYF. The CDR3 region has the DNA TGTGCCAGCGGTTACGAGCAGTACTTC.